The 23 T cell receptor beta chains in this list originate from one sample, sequenced in a study of regulatory T cells in long-lasting Graves disease. Regarding time point: persistent/refractory GD, antithyroid drugs over 5 years with positive TRAb. The TCR library used RNA extracted from PBMCs. Arm-PCR with iRepertoire HTBI primers amplified the CDR3 regions for these TCR beta libraries. TCRdb re-called the multiplex PCR reads with MiXCR, one entry per CDR3 protein. The data contain 400,000 or so distinct CDR3 sequences, around 20% of them seen just once; the ten biggest clones take up roughly 20%. The sample here was peripheral blood mononuclear cells (PBMCs), taken when the disease was refractory, from a patient treated with antithyroid drugs. Source of these receptors: a female donor with Graves disease.

The chain couples TRBV5-6 to TRBJ1-4, with D perhaps TRBD1 (5 bases). The germline CDR1 and CDR2 sequences are SGHDT and YYEEEE. Trimming stripped 4 bases from V and 11 bases from J, with 15 bases between. The CDR3 has 13 residues. DNA of the CDR3: TGTGCCAGCAGCCCGGGACCGGAGGGGAAACTGTTTTTT. Translation: CASSPGPEGKLFF.

This clonotype was picked up a small number of times. The chain recombines TRBV6-4 with TRBJ1-2, with TRBD1 as a possible D gene (5 bases). This CDR3 region has 16 residues. CDR1 and CDR2 from the germline V gene are MRHNA and SNTAGT. Trimming removed 0 bases at V and 5 bases at J, with 16 bases between. The CDR3 nucleotides are TGTGCCAGCAGTGACTCGAAACCGGGGCCGTGGTATGGCTACACCTTC. This translates into CASSDSKPGPWYGYTF.

In its sample, this clonotype was seen a few times. DNA for the CDR3: TGTGCCAGCAGTGGGGGGCTAGCGGTACCCTACGAGCAGTACTTC. Residues: CASSGGLAVPYEQYF. This rearrangement joins TRBV12-3 or TRBV12-4 to TRBJ2-7; D might be TRBD2 (7 bases). The CDR3 runs to 15 residues. The V and J ends lost 5 bases and 2 bases respectively, with 16 bases between them.

V usage is TRBV18 and J usage is TRBJ2-4, with a weak D call TRBD1 (5 bases). The V end was cut by 0 bases, the J end by 0 bases, with 12 bases between. In germline, CDR1 is KGHSH, CDR2 LQKENI. This CDR3 contains 17 residues. In nucleotides, the CDR3 is TGTGCCAGCTCACCACCGCCAGGGTCACTAGCCAAAAACATTCAGTACTTC. Its translation is CASSPPPGSLAKNIQYF.

This clonotype was seen a handful of times. The gene calls are TRBV20-1 and TRBJ2-7; 8 bases agree with TRBD2. The CDR3 runs 17 residues. With V trimmed by 3 bases and J by 2 bases, 15 bases remained unmatched. Germline lookup yields CDR1 DFQATT and CDR2 SNEGSKA (reference sequence). CDR3 loop: CSARKPGLAGDAYEQYF. The CDR3, as DNA: TGCAGTGCTAGGAAACCCGGGCTAGCGGGCGACGCCTACGAGCAGTACTTC.

This clonotype came up a few times. The V call is TRBV7-9, the J call TRBJ2-7, with 10 bases aligning to TRBD1. CDR3 length equals 17 residues. V gave up 4 bases and J gave up 4 bases; unmatched junction bases: 13. The germline V gene encodes CDR1 SEHNR and CDR2 FQNEAQ (reference sequence). CDR3 bases: TGTGCCAGCAGCTCACCCACCACCGGGACAGGGGAGTACGAGCAGTACTTC. Translated: CASSSPTTGTGEYEQYF.

This clonotype showed up just a few times. The J gene is TRBJ1-5, the V gene TRBV28; D might be TRBD1 (6 bases). Germline V lookup: CDR1 MDHEN, CDR2 SYDVKM. V lost 5 bases and J 4 bases, leaving 15 bases between the germline ends. The length of the CDR3 is 15 residues. DNA for the CDR3: TGTGCCAGCAGTCCCCCGGGGACACAAAATCAGCCCCAGCATTTT. Translation: CASSPPGTQNQPQHF.

The chain recombines TRBV2 with TRBJ1-4, with 7 bases identical to TRBD1. CDR3 size: 14 residues. Germline V lookup: CDR1 SNHLY, CDR2 FYNNEI. V shed 6 bases, J shed 5 bases, and the junction held 6 bases outside the gene matches. CDR3 sequence: CASSRQGGNEKLFF. The DNA of the CDR3 is TGTGCCAGCAGCCGACAGGGAGGGAATGAAAAACTGTTTTTT.

This clonotype was counted many times. This chain links TRBV6-5 with TRBJ1-1, with D maybe TRBD1 (5 bases). CDR3 size: 15 residues. CDR1 is MNHEY, CDR2 SVGAGI, per germline. Between the trimmed V and J ends, which lost 4 bases and 4 bases, there was a span of 16 bases. The CDR3 loop is CASSLGGQWGTEAFF. The CDR3 DNA follows: TGTGCCAGCAGTTTGGGGGGTCAGTGGGGCACTGAAGCTTTCTTT.

This clonotype was seen at least ten times. The rearrangement links TRBV20-1 to TRBJ1-5; perhaps TRBD1 as D (6 bases). This CDR3 has 15 amino acids. V lost 5 bases and J 5 bases, leaving 19 bases between the germline ends. Germline values: CDR1 DFQATT, CDR2 SNEGSKA (reference sequence). The CDR3 DNA is TGCAGTGCTGCGAAGGCAACAGGGATGGATCAGCCCCAGCATTTT. Translation gives CSAAKATGMDQPQHF.

This clonotype was seen many times. This chain connects TRBV6-2 or TRBV6-3 to TRBJ2-7; TRBD2 agrees at 7 bases. Germline lookup yields CDR1 MNHEY and CDR2 SVGEGT. The V and J ends lost 2 bases and 7 bases, in that order; junction bases with no gene match: 2. CDR3 length: 12 amino acids. The CDR3 bases are TGTGCCAGCAGTTACGCGGGGGTTGAGCAGTACTTC. Translated: CASSYAGVEQYF.

The chain has TRBV30 and TRBJ2-2; no reliable D call. CDR1 is GTSNPN and CDR2 is SVGIG in the germline V gene (reference sequence). V dropped 0 bases and J dropped 6 bases, with 8 bases sitting between them. This CDR3 contains 13 residues. CDR3 bases: TGTGCCTGGAGTGTAGGTCGGGCCGGGGAGCTGTTTTTT. Amino acids: CAWSVGRAGELFF.

This clonotype was seen a few times. The CDR3 DNA sequence: TGTGCCAGCAGCTTGTGGGGGTCTGTCGGCGAGCAGTACTTC. It encodes CASSLWGSVGEQYF. The V gene is TRBV5-5, the J gene TRBJ2-7; D possibly matches TRBD1 or TRBD2 (5 bases each). This CDR3 is 14 amino acids long. The V gene's germline CDR1 is SGHKS and CDR2 YYEKEE (reference sequence). Deletions cut 1 base from V and 6 bases from J, with 14 bases between. The entire variable domain, with the rest obtained from reference TRBV5-5 and TRBJ2-7, is as follows: DAGVTQSPTHLIKTRGQQVTLRCSPISGHKSVSWYQQVLGQGPQFIFQYYEKEERGRGNFPDRFSARQFPNYSSELNVNALLLGDSALYLCASSLWGSVGEQYFGPGTRLTVT.

This clonotype showed up many times. V and J are TRBV18 and TRBJ1-1; D is uncertain. The V end was cut by 3 bases, the J end by 1 base, with 6 bases between. The CDR3 spans 13 residues. Germline V gene sequence: CDR1 KGHSH, CDR2 LQKENI. The CDR3 loop reads CASSPAGNTEAFF. The DNA of the CDR3 is TGTGCCAGCTCACCTGCAGGGAACACTGAAGCTTTCTTT.

V and J are TRBV27 and TRBJ2-2, with D perhaps matching TRBD1 (5 bases). V dropped 0 bases and J dropped 5 bases, with 10 bases sitting between them. The germline gives CDR1 MNHEY, CDR2 SMNVEV (reference sequence). The CDR3 covers 15 residues. The chain's CDR3 is CASSLSTDVTGELFF. The DNA of the CDR3 is TGTGCCAGCAGTTTATCGACAGATGTGACCGGGGAGCTGTTTTTT.

This clonotype was found a few times. V usage is TRBV18 and J usage is TRBJ2-7; D call uncertain. The CDR3 runs 13 residues. Germline CDR1 is KGHSH and CDR2 is LQKENI. V lost 0 bases and J 5 bases, leaving 8 bases between the germline ends. In DNA, the CDR3 is TGTGCCAGCTCACCACCGACTGGGGACGAGCAGTACTTC. This sequence encodes CASSPPTGDEQYF. Drawing the rest from reference TRBV18 and TRBJ2-7, the complete variable domain is NAGVMQNPRHLVRRRGQEARLRCSPMKGHSHVYWYRQLPEEGLKFMVYLQKENIIDESGMPKERFSAEFPKEGPSILRIQQVVRGDSAAYFCASSPPTGDEQYFGPGTRLTVT.

This clonotype was found many times. The chain employs TRBV20-1 and TRBJ1-4; possible D gene TRBD1, 5 bases. Trimming removed 4 bases from V and 4 bases from J, with 16 bases in between. Germline V gives CDR1 DFQATT, CDR2 SNEGSKA (reference sequence). The CDR3 extends over 15 amino acids. CDR3: CSAMEGAAHNEKLFF. CDR3 bases: TGCAGTGCTATGGAAGGGGCGGCCCATAATGAAAAACTGTTTTTT.

Many counts were recorded for this clonotype. This CDR3 reads CASRTTGGFSYEQYF. The CDR3 DNA is TGTGCCAGCAGGACAACAGGGGGTTTCTCCTACGAGCAGTACTTC. The rearrangement uses TRBV2 and TRBJ2-7; 8 nucleotides line up with TRBD1. Germline trimming cut 6 bases from V and 0 bases from J; bases unmatched to any gene: 7. Looked up from germline, CDR1 is SNHLY and CDR2 is FYNNEI. The CDR3 runs 15 residues.

V gene TRBV9 combines with J gene TRBJ1-2; tentative D call: TRBD1 (6 bases). CDR1 and CDR2 (germline): SGDLS, YYNGEE. The V and J ends lost 1 base and 7 bases respectively, with 17 bases between them. The CDR3 sequence is 15 residues long. The CDR3 nucleotides are TGTGCCAGCAGCGTATCATGGACAGAACTCTCTGGCTACACCTTC. It encodes CASSVSWTELSGYTF. The full variable domain, rest sourced from reference TRBV9 and TRBJ1-2, is DSGVTQTPKHLITATGQRVTLRCSPRSGDLSVYWYQQSLDQGLQFLIQYYNGEERAKGNILERFSAQQFPDLHSELNLSSLELGDSALYFCASSVSWTELSGYTFGSGTRLTVV.

The chain is built from TRBV7-8 and TRBJ2-5, with 9 bases identical to TRBD1. V lost 8 bases, J lost 4 bases, and 5 bases stayed unmatched. The CDR3 is 13 amino acids. Looked up from germline, CDR1 is SGHVS and CDR2 is FQNEAQ. CDR3 protein: CASGRDRVETQYF. In DNA form, the CDR3 reads TGTGCCAGCGGCAGGGACAGGGTAGAGACCCAGTACTTC. Full variable domain (missing parts from reference TRBV7-8 and TRBJ2-5): GAGVSQSPRYKVAKRGQDVALRCDPISGHVSLFWYQQALGQGPEFLTYFQNEAQLDKSGLPSDRFFAERPEGSVSTLKIQRTQQEDSAVYLCASGRDRVETQYFGPGTRLLVL.

The chain has TRBV3-1 and TRBJ1-3, with 9 bases matching TRBD1. The junction had 10 bases not matched to a gene; V was cut back by 1 base and J by 3 bases. CDR3 length: 18 amino acids. Per germline, CDR1 LGHDT and CDR2 YNNKEL (reference sequence). In DNA form, the CDR3 reads TGTGCCAGCAGCCAAGTTGGGACAGGGAAGGGCAGTGGAAACACCATATATTTT. Protein sequence: CASSQVGTGKGSGNTIYF.

A few counts support this clonotype. CDR3: CASSRTRSELTYEQYF. Written as DNA, the CDR3 is TGTGCCAGCAGCCGGACCCGGAGTGAACTTACCTACGAGCAGTACTTC. The rearrangement links TRBV7-9 to TRBJ2-7; D gene ambiguous. This CDR3 contains 16 residues. CDR1 is SEHNR, CDR2 FQNEAQ, per germline (reference sequence). V was cut by 5 bases and J by 2 bases, with 19 bases left in between.

The genes are TRBV11-2 and TRBJ1-1; D is possibly TRBD1 (6 bases). Germline values: CDR1 SGHAT, CDR2 FQNNGV. This CDR3 spans 12 amino acids. V was shortened by 1 base and J by 6 bases, with 6 bases between the two germline ends. For the CDR3, the DNA is TGTGCCAGCAGCTTAGGACAGGCTGAAGCTTTCTTT. Protein product: CASSLGQAEAFF.